This TCR beta chain was found in a study of CD8 T cells in Susac syndrome. Study details: Treatment at blood withdrawal was none, corticosteroids, or intravenous immunoglobulin alone in Susac syndrome patients. Whole-study results and caveats: That the number of individuals in its TCR sequencing and HLA analysis was relatively small was acknowledged by the study.

On this clonotype itself: As yet, its antigen is unknown.

TCR beta from blood CD8+ and CD4+ T cells was sequenced. Reverse transcription of roughly 0.5 to 1 ug RNA used random hexamers. Across 54 Vbeta and 13 Jbeta, TCR beta CDR3 was amplified with immunoSEQ multiplex PCR. TCRdb used MiXCR to reprocess the immunoSEQ multiplex PCR reads, holding one entry per CDR3 protein. The data contain over 150,000 distinct CDR3 sequences, around 95% of them singletons. V lost 5 bases and J 4 bases, leaving 14 bases between the germline ends. The germline V gene encodes CDR1 MNHNY and CDR2 SVGAGI (reference sequence). The CDR3 loop spans 14 amino acids. This TCR derives from a human donor with Susac syndrome. The sequenced material came from CD4+ T cells from PBMCs. The V call is TRBV6-6, the J call TRBJ1-1; tentatively, D is TRBD1 (6 bases). The CDR3 loop reads CASSNRVAGTEAFF. The CDR3 DNA is TGTGCCAGCAGTAACAGGGTTGCGGGCACTGAAGCTTTCTTT.